This TCR beta chain was captured in a study of blood T cell repertoires in COVID-19. Study summary: The United States, Italy and Spain were the sources of the acute and convalescent COVID-19 samples. Nucleic acid was either cDNA or gDNA, and it came from T cells, B-cell-depleted T cells, or PBMCs.

The CDR3 has 13 amino acids. V dropped 3 bases and J dropped 5 bases, with 8 bases sitting between them. The germline V gene has CDR1 MNHEY and CDR2 SVGAGI. This table comes from immunoSEQ multiplex PCR, and its TCRdb copy is limited to in-frame clones, with some not included. The sample includes hundreds of thousands of clones, approximately 90% seen only once; the top ten take over 1.1%. For this clone: This CDR3 is also generated by other DNA sequences in the sample.

Sequencing was done on a sample of peripheral blood. The TCR comes from a woman under 40 with active or convalescent COVID-19. This chain joins TRBV6-5 and TRBJ1-5, with D unresolved. For the CDR3, the DNA is TGTGCCAGCAGTTATTCTCCAGATCAGCCCCAGCATTTT. Amino acid sequence: CASSYSPDQPQHF.